A single sample gave rise to the 18 T cell receptor beta chains below, sequenced in a study of blood T cell repertoires in COVID-19. Clones were read by immunoSEQ multiplex PCR, and TCRdb kept only the in-frame ones, dropping some. The sample includes hundreds of thousands of clones, about 83% of them seen just once. Sequencing used peripheral blood. These receptors all stem from a woman in her thirties or forties with active or convalescent COVID-19.

The chain combines TRBV19 with TRBJ2-7, with 10 bases fitting TRBD1. The germline V gene has CDR1 LNHDA and CDR2 SQIVND (reference sequence). V shed 7 bases, J shed 4 bases, and the junction held 10 bases outside the gene matches. This CDR3 is built from 15 residues. The CDR3 reads CASTIRGTGVYEQYF. The CDR3 DNA sequence: TGTGCCAGTACCATTAGGGGGACAGGGGTATACGAGCAGTACTTC.

The table lists this clone with a count of one. The chain uses TRBV5-1 and TRBJ1-1; 7 bases line up with TRBD1. CDR1 is SGHRS and CDR2 is YFSETQ in the germline V gene. This CDR3 has 15 residues. J gave up 0 bases and V 5 bases, and 7 bases lay outside the gene matches. CDR3 sequence reads: CASRIGGTVNTEAFF. For the CDR3, the DNA is TGCGCCAGCAGGATTGGGGGGACAGTGAACACTGAAGCTTTCTTT.

V and J are TRBV5-1 and TRBJ1-4; weak D call: TRBD1 (6 bases). V was cut by 0 bases and J by 5 bases, with 11 bases left in between. Germline assignment: CDR1 SGHRS and CDR2 YFSETQ. The CDR3 is 15 amino acids. This CDR3 is CASSLEGGRNEKLFF. The CDR3 DNA sequence: TGCGCCAGCAGCTTGGAAGGGGGAAGGAATGAAAAACTGTTTTTT.

The chain recombines TRBV27 with TRBJ2-3, with 9 bases matching TRBD1. Trimming removed 8 bases from V and 0 bases from J; junction bases left unmatched: 6. CDR1 and CDR2 (germline): MNHEY, SMNVEV (reference sequence). The CDR3 is made up of 15 amino acids. CDR3 sequence: CASRDRVISTDTQYF. In nucleotides, the CDR3 is TGTGCCAGCCGGGACAGGGTAATAAGCACAGATACGCAGTATTTT.

This clone has just a few counts. The rearrangement uses TRBV7-8 and TRBJ1-1; weak D call: TRBD1 (5 bases). Germline V gene data show CDR1 as SGHVS and CDR2 as FQNEAQ. CDR3 length: 14 residues. Trimming removed 4 bases from V and 4 bases from J, with 13 bases in between. The CDR3: CASSSLSGGTEAFF. DNA of the CDR3: TGTGCCAGCAGCTCATTGTCGGGGGGCACTGAAGCTTTCTTT.

The chain combines TRBV24-1 with TRBJ2-1, with 8 bases that match TRBD2. The CDR3 consists of 17 residues. CDR1 KGHDR and CDR2 SFDVKD come from the germline V gene. With V trimmed by 0 bases and J by 9 bases, 12 bases remained unmatched. In nucleotides, the CDR3 is TGTGCCACCAGTGATTTGTCGGCTAGCGGGTCAGATCTTGAGCAGTTCTTC. This sequence encodes CATSDLSASGSDLEQFF.

This clone was observed a single time. The CDR3, as DNA: TGCGCCAGCAGCTTCACCGGAGGGTTCTACGAGCAGTACTTC. Amino acids: CASSFTGGFYEQYF. The chain links TRBV4-1 to TRBJ2-7; a possible D gene is TRBD2 (6 bases). Germline CDR1 reads MGHRA; CDR2 reads YSYEKL. This CDR3 comprises 14 residues. Trimming cost V 5 bases and J 3 bases, with 14 bases left between them.

The V and J genes are TRBV28 and TRBJ1-1; D call uncertain. CDR3 size: 15 residues. V was cut by 5 bases and J by 6 bases, with 19 bases left in between. Germline assignment: CDR1 MDHEN and CDR2 SYDVKM. The CDR3 DNA is TGTGCCAGCAGTGGGAACACGGTAGCGGCCCCTGAAGCTTTCTTT. Amino acids: CASSGNTVAAPEAFF.

Notes on this clone: The same CDR3 is also encoded by other DNA sequences in this sample. The V and J genes are TRBV11-2 and TRBJ2-7; possibly TRBD1 for D (6 bases). The CDR3 spans 12 residues. Germline assignment: CDR1 SGHAT and CDR2 FQNNGV. Trimming pared 5 bases from V and 2 bases from J, leaving 7 bases between. CDR3 residues: CASSPGAYEQYF. CDR3 nucleotide sequence: TGTGCCAGCAGCCCAGGGGCCTACGAGCAGTACTTC.

This clone was counted a single time. The chain is built from TRBV4-1 and TRBJ2-1; 16 bases are shared with TRBD2. The V gene end was trimmed by 0 bases and the J gene end by 0 bases; junction bases not matched to a gene: 5. CDR1 MGHRA and CDR2 YSYEKL come from the germline V gene. This CDR3 spans 20 amino acids. CDR3: CASSQDEGLAGGPSYNEQFF. For the CDR3, the DNA is TGCGCCAGCAGCCAAGATGAGGGACTAGCGGGAGGGCCCTCCTACAATGAGCAGTTCTTC.

The chain combines TRBV30 with TRBJ1-4; unclear D gene. The germline V gene encodes CDR1 GTSNPN and CDR2 SVGIG (reference sequence). V was cut by 0 bases and J by 6 bases, with 11 bases left in between. The CDR3 totals 14 residues. Here the CDR3 reads CAWSVKSEDEKLFF. Written as DNA, the CDR3 is TGTGCCTGGAGTGTAAAGTCCGAGGATGAAAAACTGTTTTTT. Filled out from reference TRBV30 and TRBJ1-4, the complete variable domain reads SQTIHQWPATLVQPVGSPLSLECTVEGTSNPNLYWYRQAAGRGLQLLFYSVGIGQISSEVPQNLSASRPQDRQFILSSKKLLLSDSGFYLCAWSVKSEDEKLFFGSGTQLSVL.

The CDR3 spells CASSRRQATNEKLFF. CDR3 DNA: TGTGCCAGCAGTCGTCGACAGGCAACTAATGAAAAACTGTTTTTT. This chain connects TRBV6-2 or TRBV6-3 to TRBJ1-4; the D gene is possibly TRBD1 (6 bases). The CDR3 sequence is 15 residues long. CDR1 and CDR2 (germline): MNHEY, SVGEGT. V was trimmed by 5 bases and J by 0 bases, leaving 10 bases between them.

This chain links TRBV29-1 with TRBJ1-1; 10 bases match TRBD1. The V and J ends lost 6 bases and 5 bases, in that order; junction bases with no gene match: 6. Germline values: CDR1 SQVTM, CDR2 ANQGSEA. The CDR3 spans 13 residues. The CDR3, as DNA: TGCAGCGTGGGACAGGGGAAGAGGACTGAAGCTTTCTTT. This translates into CSVGQGKRTEAFF. Complete variable domain (other parts from reference TRBV29-1 and TRBJ1-1): SAVISQKPSRDICQRGTSLTIQCQVDSQVTMMFWYRQQPGQSLTLIATANQGSEATYESGFVIDKFPISRPNLTFSTLTVSNMSPEDSSIYLCSVGQGKRTEAFFGQGTRLTVV.

This clone was seen only a few times. The chain employs TRBV5-4 and TRBJ2-7; possibly TRBD2 for D (5 bases). CDR3 length: 14 residues. Germline V gene data show CDR1 as SGHNT and CDR2 as YYREEE (reference sequence). Between the trimmed V and J ends, which lost 3 bases and 1 base, there was a span of 11 bases. The CDR3 coding sequence is TGTGCCAGCAGCTCCGGGGTCGGGTCCTACGAGCAGTACTTC. Translation gives CASSSGVGSYEQYF.

The V gene is TRBV24-1, the J gene TRBJ2-1, with TRBD2 as a possible D gene (6 bases). The CDR3 has 14 amino acids. V was pared by 4 bases and J by 6 bases, with 12 bases between. CDR1 and CDR2 from the germline V gene are KGHDR and SFDVKD. In DNA, the CDR3 is TGTGCCACCAGTGACCCTTGGAGGGCCAATGAGCAGTTCTTC. Translation: CATSDPWRANEQFF.

This clone occurred once. The chain has TRBV7-8 and TRBJ2-7; D remains ambiguous. CDR1 and CDR2 (germline): SGHVS, FQNEAQ. The CDR3 runs to 14 residues. Trimming took 5 bases from V and 0 from J, leaving 11 bases between them. The CDR3 nucleotides read TGTGCCAGCAGCGCCGCGTATCACTCCTACGAGCAGTACTTC. It is translated as CASSAAYHSYEQYF. Variable domain in full (rest from reference TRBV7-8 and TRBJ2-7): GAGVSQSPRYKVAKRGQDVALRCDPISGHVSLFWYQQALGQGPEFLTYFQNEAQLDKSGLPSDRFFAERPEGSVSTLKIQRTQQEDSAVYLCASSAAYHSYEQYFGPGTRLTVT.

The chain has TRBV19 and TRBJ2-7, with 9 bases fitting TRBD2. Germline lookup yields CDR1 LNHDA and CDR2 SQIVND (reference sequence). J gave up 5 bases and V 5 bases, and 7 bases lay outside the gene matches. There are 14 residues in the CDR3. CDR3 amino acids: CASSRGGARNEQYF. Written as DNA, the CDR3 is TGTGCCAGTAGTCGCGGGGGGGCGCGTAACGAGCAGTACTTC.

The chain employs TRBV19 and TRBJ2-5, with TRBD1 matching over 10 bases. The J segment lost 5 bases and the V segment lost 1 base, leaving 4 bases of the junction unmatched. The CDR3 is made up of 15 amino acids. CDR1 is LNHDA and CDR2 is SQIVND in the germline V gene (reference sequence). The CDR3 nucleotides are TGTGCCAGTAGTATAGTGACAGGGGGCGGCGAGACCCAGTACTTC. Translation: CASSIVTGGGETQYF.